A single sample gave rise to the 10 T cell receptor beta chains below, sequenced in a study of T-cell memory formation after mild COVID-19. TCRdb recomputed calls from the 5' RACE reads with MiXCR, one row per CDR3 protein. Among fewer than 600,000 distinct CDR3 sequences listed, about 22% were seen once. Sequenced input: PBMCs or a T cell subset sorted from them (not recorded which). These TCRs come from an adult woman who had mild COVID-19 (a few samples of this study predate the infection). Cell type and time point are not known.

The rearrangement uses TRBV12-3 or TRBV12-4 and TRBJ2-7; 11 bases are a match to TRBD2. The CDR3 runs 13 residues. V shed 9 bases and J 6 bases; nucleotides not matched to a gene: 7. This CDR3 reads CASSTSGSGEQYF. The CDR3 DNA sequence: TGTGCCAGTTCTACTAGCGGGAGTGGCGAGCAGTACTTC.

A few counts support this clonotype. This sequence joins TRBV12-3 or TRBV12-4 and TRBJ1-1; possibly TRBD1 for D (6 bases). Trimming took 7 bases from V and 6 from J, leaving 15 bases between them. The CDR3 is made up of 13 amino acids. The CDR3 bases are TGTGCCAGCATTGCCAACAGGGAGGCTGAAGCTTTCTTT. Encoded protein: CASIANREAEAFF.

This clonotype has only a few counts. The chain recombines TRBV3-1 with TRBJ1-5; the D gene is possibly TRBD1 (5 bases). The CDR3 is 14 residues long. Germline assignment: CDR1 LGHDT and CDR2 YNNKEL (reference sequence). Trimming shortened V by 3 bases and J by 3 bases, and 9 bases separated the two germline ends. CDR3 DNA: TGTGCCAGCAGCCAGGGACCAATCAATCAGCCCCAGCATTTT. Translation gives CASSQGPINQPQHF.

This sequence joins TRBV2 and TRBJ2-7; D is unresolved. This CDR3 has 12 amino acids. The V gene's germline CDR1 is SNHLY and CDR2 FYNNEI. Trimming took off 7 bases at V and 0 bases at J, with 7 bases between the two ends. CDR3 in amino acids: CASIQDSYEQYF. DNA of the CDR3: TGTGCCAGCATTCAGGACTCCTACGAGCAGTACTTC.

This clonotype was seen more than once but under ten times. The chain recombines TRBV27 with TRBJ2-1; 14 bases are a match to TRBD2. The germline V gene encodes CDR1 MNHEY and CDR2 SMNVEV (reference sequence). Trimming removed 5 bases from V and 11 bases from J; junction bases left unmatched: 17. The CDR3 sequence is 18 residues long. The CDR3 DNA is TGTGCCAGCAGTCTCGGACTAGCGGGAGGCCCAGGGAGTATTCAGCAGTTCTTC. The encoded protein is CASSLGLAGGPGSIQQFF.

This chain links TRBV7-3 with TRBJ2-4, with D perhaps given as TRBD1 or TRBD2 (6 bases each). Germline V gives CDR1 SGHTA, CDR2 FQGTGA. V lost 1 base and J lost 4, with 11 bases in between. This CDR3 has 15 residues. The CDR3 DNA reads as TGTGCCAGCAGCTTAATTGGAGGGGGGAAAAACATTCAGTACTTC. It is translated as CASSLIGGGKNIQYF.

This clonotype was seen a few times. The genes are TRBV6-5 and TRBJ1-2, with D possibly matching TRBD1 (6 bases). CDR3 length: 15 amino acids. Germline assignment: CDR1 MNHEY and CDR2 SVGAGI. Between the trimmed V and J ends, which lost 2 bases and 3 bases, there was a span of 13 bases. The CDR3 is CASSYLGAGDYGYTF. The CDR3 DNA is TGTGCCAGCAGTTACCTGGGGGCTGGGGACTATGGCTACACCTTC.

The V and J genes are TRBV14 and TRBJ2-1; D gene ambiguous. CDR1 SGHDN and CDR2 FVKESK come from the germline V gene. The CDR3 is made up of 17 amino acids. V lost 2 bases to trimming and J lost 0 bases, with 14 bases between them. The CDR3 sequence is CASSQRTGISSYNEQFF. In nucleotides, the CDR3 is TGTGCCAGCAGCCAACGGACCGGTATTAGCTCCTACAATGAGCAGTTCTTC.

V is TRBV5-1 and J is TRBJ1-2; D is undetermined. This CDR3 comprises 17 residues. The germline gives CDR1 SGHRS, CDR2 YFSETQ. The V end was cut by 4 bases, the J end by 6 bases, with 25 bases between. This CDR3 reads CASSPGGDTYSKDGYTF. For the CDR3, the DNA is TGCGCCAGCAGCCCCGGCGGTGACACATACAGTAAGGATGGCTACACCTTC.

The chain uses TRBV20-1 and TRBJ2-1, with D tentatively TRBD2 (5 bases). The CDR3 is made up of 14 amino acids. The V end was cut by 1 base, the J end by 0 bases, with 7 bases between. Germline CDR1 DFQATT, CDR2 SNEGSKA (reference sequence). The CDR3: CSARGRVSYNEQFF. The CDR3 DNA reads TGCAGTGCTAGAGGGCGGGTCTCCTACAATGAGCAGTTCTTC.